This section outlines one TCR beta chain sequence together with its context. This sample is drawn from a study of T cell changes during pregnancy in multiple sclerosis. Profiled with immunoSEQ multiplex PCR; TCRdb holds only in-frame clones, not every one. Among tens of thousands of clones listed, approximately 91% were seen once. The sequence was collected from a female donor with multiple sclerosis, enrolled in a pregnancy study. This specimen was peripheral blood, taken in the first trimester of pregnancy.

The CDR3 protein is CASSSLAETYEQYF. In nucleotides, the CDR3 is TGTGCCAGCAGCAGCCTAGCGGAGACCTACGAGCAGTACTTC. This sequence joins TRBV5-5 and TRBJ2-7, with 7 bases fitting TRBD2. CDR3 size: 14 residues. V shed 4 bases, J shed 2 bases, and the junction held 6 bases outside the gene matches. Germline loops: CDR1 SGHKS, CDR2 YYEKEE (reference sequence).